This T cell receptor (beta chain) was obtained from a study of blood T cell repertoires in COVID-19. For the study at large: Acute and convalescent COVID-19 samples came from the United States, Italy and Spain. PBMCs, B-cell-depleted T cells, or T cells provided the cDNA or gDNA that made up the material.

Original data processing: The assay estimated nucleated cells by amplifying reference gene primers. Clones were sequenced by immunoSEQ multiplex PCR, and TCRdb holds only the in-frame ones, with some missing. That table gives V, J and clone size, and the DNA gave D and trimming. The table has fewer than 250,000 clones, 80% to 85% seen once; the top ten hold about 20%. Germline V CDR1 and CDR2: KGHSH, LQKENI. This CDR3 has 17 amino acids. V lost 4 bases and J lost 10; bases outside the gene matches: 12. This receptor was taken from a man under 40 with active or convalescent COVID-19. The chain has TRBV18 and TRBJ1-6; TRBD1 agrees at 11 bases. The sequenced material came from peripheral blood. CDR3: CASSLTGTGGSKSPLHF. CDR3 DNA: TGTGCCAGCTCACTCACCGGGACAGGGGGAAGTAAATCACCCCTCCACTTT.